Following are 6 T cell receptor beta chains from one sample sequenced in a study of cytomegalovirus exposure and HLA in healthy donors. This PCR relied on a set of 60 Vbeta primers and 13 Jbeta primers. Sequencing was performed with immunoSEQ multiplex PCR; in TCRdb, only in-frame clones are kept and a portion is missing. In all, the sample yields 80,000 to 100,000 clones. Material: PBMCs. The source is a man aged 50-60 years in good health and CMV-seronegative.

This sequence joins TRBV11-2 and TRBJ2-3; 7 bases are shared with TRBD2. The V and J ends lost 2 bases and 6 bases, in that order; junction bases with no gene match: 5. The CDR3 runs 14 residues. Germline values: CDR1 SGHAT, CDR2 FQNNGV. The CDR3 here is CASSLLGGSDTQYF. DNA for the CDR3: TGTGCCAGCAGCTTATTGGGGGGGAGCGATACGCAGTATTTT.

The V gene is TRBV4-3, the J gene TRBJ1-1; D is ambiguous. The V gene lost 1 base and the J gene lost 2 bases, with 17 bases spanning the gap. The CDR3 contains 17 residues. Germline CDR1 and CDR2: LGHNA and YSLEER. The CDR3 here is CASSQGVGLPTNTEAFF. The CDR3 nucleotides read TGCGCCAGCAGCCAAGGTGTAGGACTACCTACCAACACTGAAGCTTTCTTT.

This chain links TRBV10-3 with TRBJ1-6; TRBD1 agrees at 9 bases. Germline V gene sequence: CDR1 ENHRY, CDR2 SYGVKD. The length of the CDR3 is 16 residues. After removal of 4 bases from V and 9 bases from J, the junction contained 10 bases not matched to a gene. Here the CDR3 DNA reads TGTGCCATCAGTGGGAATGGACAGGGGATCGGTTCACCCCTCCACTTT. This sequence encodes CAISGNGQGIGSPLHF.

The genes are TRBV6-6 and TRBJ2-1; 11 bases fit TRBD2. V trimming: 6 bases; J trimming: 5 bases; junction bases outside the gene matches: 9. Per the germline V gene, CDR1 is MNHNY and CDR2 is SVGAGI (reference sequence). There are 16 residues in the CDR3. CDR3 protein: CASRIRLAGRNNEQFF. DNA of the CDR3: TGTGCCAGCAGAATACGACTAGCGGGGAGAAACAATGAGCAGTTCTTC.

The J gene is TRBJ1-1, the V gene TRBV28; D gene ambiguous. Germline lookup yields CDR1 MDHEN and CDR2 SYDVKM. This CDR3 is 15 amino acids long. V lost 3 bases to trimming and J lost 3 bases, with 14 bases between them. In nucleotides, the CDR3 is TGTGCCAGCAGTTTGTACCTTGGACTGTACACTGAAGCTTTCTTT. It encodes CASSLYLGLYTEAFF. Drawing the rest from reference TRBV28 and TRBJ1-1, the complete variable domain is DVKVTQSSRYLVKRTGEKVFLECVQDMDHENMFWYRQDPGLGLRLIYFSYDVKMKEKGDIPEGYSVSREKKERFSLILESASTNQTSMYLCASSLYLGLYTEAFFGQGTRLTVV.

V is TRBV6-1 and J is TRBJ2-5; 9 nucleotides line up with TRBD2. Germline CDR1 is MNHNS and CDR2 is SASEGT. J was trimmed by 2 bases and V by 1 base; bases with no gene match: 8. This CDR3 region has 17 residues. Here the CDR3 reads CASSEGLAGTIQETQYF. The CDR3 nucleotides read TGTGCCAGCAGTGAAGGCCTAGCGGGGACCATACAAGAGACCCAGTACTTC.